Below, 21 T cell receptor beta chains from the same sample are listed, as sequenced in a study of human T cells and chemical hapten exposure. One entry per CDR3 protein results from TCRdb running MiXCR on the RACE reads. The profile shows about 160,000 distinct CDR3 sequences, roughly a quarter of them singletons. Time point defined: patch test 3, about 24 weeks after DPC sensitization. The treatment was: therapeutic diphenylcyclopropenone sensitization with weekly scalp DPC. Specimen: whole blood, collected in connection with sensitization to the hapten diphenylcyclopropenone (DPC). The receptors derive from a woman between 18 and 29 years old with alopecia areata. Some clones in this sample may be carry-over from other donors' samples.

The chain is built from TRBV2 and TRBJ2-4, with TRBD1 matching over 9 bases. V gave up 6 bases and J gave up 15 bases; unmatched junction bases: 9. Germline V gene data show CDR1 as SNHLY and CDR2 as FYNNEI. The CDR3 runs 12 residues. The CDR3 nucleotides read TGTGCCAGCAGAAGACAGGGGGTTGTTGTGTACTTC. It translates to CASRRQGVVVYF.

There are many counts of this clonotype. The chain links TRBV4-1 to TRBJ2-3, with a possible D match to TRBD2 (6 bases). The CDR3 is made up of 14 amino acids. V shed 3 bases and J shed 4 bases, with 11 bases lying between them. Germline CDR1 and CDR2: MGHRA and YSYEKL. The CDR3 reads CASSQRLGPDTQYF. The DNA for the CDR3 is TGCGCCAGCAGCCAGAGACTAGGCCCAGATACGCAGTATTTT.

The chain employs TRBV27 and TRBJ2-1; D is unresolved. Trimming pared 5 bases from V and 0 bases from J, leaving 11 bases between. The CDR3 runs to 15 residues. Germline loops: CDR1 MNHEY, CDR2 SMNVEV (reference sequence). The CDR3 DNA reads as TGTGCCAGCAGTGGTCGGTGGGGCTCCTACAATGAGCAGTTCTTC. It yields the protein CASSGRWGSYNEQFF.

CDR3 nucleotides: TGCAGTGCCGTCGTGGCCCATGAAAAACTGTTTTTT. Its protein product is CSAVVAHEKLFF. The chain has TRBV20-1 and TRBJ1-4; D is undetermined. The CDR3 totals 12 residues. V lost 6 bases, J lost 6 bases, and 11 bases lay in between. Germline V gives CDR1 DFQATT, CDR2 SNEGSKA (reference sequence).

This clonotype has at least ten counts. J is TRBJ1-6 and V is TRBV6-5; D gene uncertain. CDR1 MNHEY and CDR2 SVGAGI come from the germline V gene. V lost 2 bases, J lost 6 bases, and 11 bases lay in between. This CDR3 region has 15 residues. The CDR3 bases are TGTGCCAGCAGTTACGGGAGAGATTTTAATTCACCCCTCCACTTT. It specifies CASSYGRDFNSPLHF.

This rearrangement joins TRBV30 to TRBJ1-1; D is unresolved. V was pared by 3 bases and J by 1 base, with 6 bases between. The CDR3 runs 12 residues. The germline V gene has CDR1 GTSNPN and CDR2 SVGIG (reference sequence). CDR3 coding DNA: TGTGCCTGGAGCTCGGCGAACACTGAAGCTTTCTTT. Amino acid sequence: CAWSSANTEAFF.

The table lists this clonotype with a count of one. This chain uses TRBV30 with TRBJ2-1; D is uncertain. The germline CDR1 and CDR2 sequences are GTSNPN and SVGIG (reference sequence). V shed 3 bases and J shed 2 bases, with 8 bases lying between them. CDR3 length equals 13 residues. The CDR3 coding sequence is TGTGCCTGGAGCGCGACCCCCTACAATGAGCAGTTCTTC. It translates to CAWSATPYNEQFF. The variable domain in full, with the rest retrieved from reference TRBV30 and TRBJ2-1, is SQTIHQWPATLVQPVGSPLSLECTVEGTSNPNLYWYRQAAGRGLQLLFYSVGIGQISSEVPQNLSASRPQDRQFILSSKKLLLSDSGFYLCAWSATPYNEQFFGPGTRLTVL.

The gene calls are TRBV21-1 and TRBJ2-7; TRBD1 reflects the table's D call only, with no check against the DNA. TRBV21-1 is shown as a pseudogene. The CDR3 is made up of 18 amino acids. In DNA, the CDR3 is TGTGCCAGGATAGCCAAATTCGTACGGGACCCTCGTCGCAGCGAGCAGTACTTC. Translating it yields CARIAKFVRDPRRSEQYF.

The chain recombines TRBV11-2 with TRBJ2-3; no clear D gene. The V gene lost 0 bases and the J gene lost 6 bases, with 7 bases spanning the gap. The length of the CDR3 is 13 residues. Germline V gene sequence: CDR1 SGHAT, CDR2 FQNNGV. CDR3: CASSLDRVDTQYF. In DNA form, the CDR3 reads TGTGCCAGCAGCTTAGATCGGGTGGATACGCAGTATTTT. Together with reference TRBV11-2 and TRBJ2-3, the CDR3 gives the full variable domain: EAGVAQSPRYKIIEKRQSVAFWCNPISGHATLYWYQQILGQGPKLLIQFQNNGVVDDSQLPKDRFSAERLKGVDSTLKIQPAKLEDSAVYLCASSLDRVDTQYFGPGTRLTVL.

The chain couples TRBV20-1 to TRBJ2-6, with no clear D. The germline V gene encodes CDR1 DFQATT and CDR2 SNEGSKA (reference sequence). Trimming stripped 5 bases from V and 1 base from J, with 6 bases between. CDR3 length: 13 amino acids. CDR3 sequence reads: CSADKSGANVLTF. In DNA, the CDR3 is TGCAGTGCTGACAAATCTGGGGCCAACGTCCTGACTTTC.

J is TRBJ2-3 and V is TRBV28; the D is unclear. The CDR3 is made up of 15 amino acids. V shed 5 bases and J shed 2 bases, with 14 bases lying between them. Germline CDR1 and CDR2: MDHEN and SYDVKM. The CDR3 spells CASSRSTTLTDTQYF. The CDR3 nucleotides read TGTGCCAGCAGTAGGTCGACGACCCTCACAGATACGCAGTATTTT.

In this sample, this clonotype turned up a few times. The chain joins TRBV29-1 to TRBJ1-1, with TRBD1 matching 8 bases. The CDR3 consists of 13 residues. Trimming removed 6 bases from V and 3 bases from J; junction bases left unmatched: 6. Looked up from germline, CDR1 is SQVTM and CDR2 is ANQGSEA. Written as DNA, the CDR3 is TGCAGCGTCGCGGGACAGGATTACACTGAAGCTTTCTTT. This sequence encodes CSVAGQDYTEAFF.

J is TRBJ1-2 and V is TRBV7-9; D unclear. V was cut by 1 base and J by 6 bases, with 9 bases left in between. Germline loops: CDR1 SEHNR, CDR2 FQNEAQ (reference sequence). CDR3 length equals 13 residues. Here the CDR3 DNA reads TGTGCCAGCAGCTTAGGGGTTGAAAATGGCTACACCTTC. Translating it yields CASSLGVENGYTF.

The chain recombines TRBV7-9 with TRBJ2-1; unclear D gene. CDR1 and CDR2 (germline): SEHNR, FQNEAQ (reference sequence). This CDR3 spans 15 amino acids. The ends were cut back, 0 bases at V and 5 bases at J, with 11 bases in the middle. CDR3 bases: TGTGCCAGCAGCTTAGCGTTACGCCCCGACAATGAGCAGTTCTTC. Protein product: CASSLALRPDNEQFF.

This clonotype was seen a handful of times. The chain couples TRBV11-1 to TRBJ2-7, with D possibly being TRBD1 (6 bases). V was trimmed by 5 bases and J by 7 bases, leaving 21 bases between them. The CDR3 runs 15 residues. CDR1 is SGHAT, CDR2 FQDESV, per germline (reference sequence). CDR3 DNA sequence: TGTGCCAGCAGCCTCCGGGACACCCAAGGGTATGAGCAGTACTTC. Protein sequence: CASSLRDTQGYEQYF.

The chain carries TRBV28 and TRBJ1-1; unclear D gene. CDR1 is MDHEN, CDR2 SYDVKM, per germline. Trimming took off 6 bases at V and 1 base at J, with 9 bases between the two ends. The CDR3 totals 13 residues. As DNA, the CDR3 is TGTGCCAGCAGGGCTAGTGGGAACACTGAAGCTTTCTTT. Protein: CASRASGNTEAFF.

V usage is TRBV4-1 and J usage is TRBJ2-5, with TRBD1 as a possible D gene (6 bases). The CDR3 is 15 amino acids. The ends were cut back, 2 bases at V and 1 base at J, with 11 bases in the middle. CDR1 is MGHRA and CDR2 is YSYEKL in the germline V gene. CDR3 amino acids: CASSQPGTTQETQYF. The CDR3 DNA is TGCGCCAGCAGCCAACCCGGGACAACCCAAGAGACCCAGTACTTC.

The chain employs TRBV4-1 and TRBJ1-2, with 8 bases lining up with TRBD1. The CDR3 extends over 15 amino acids. V was pared by 2 bases and J by 4 bases, with 6 bases of the junction left unmatched. Germline assignment: CDR1 MGHRA and CDR2 YSYEKL. CDR3 in DNA: TGCGCCAGCAGCCAATCTCGACAGGGGCCCTATGGCTACACCTTC. It specifies CASSQSRQGPYGYTF.

J is TRBJ2-7 and V is TRBV9; D is uncertain. Germline loops: CDR1 SGDLS, CDR2 YYNGEE. The V and J ends lost 4 bases and 2 bases respectively, with 13 bases between them. The CDR3 covers 14 residues. The CDR3 DNA sequence: TGTGCCAGCAGCCCCCGGCCCCAACCCTACGAGCAGTACTTC. This codes for CASSPRPQPYEQYF.

This clonotype appeared a few times. The chain is built from TRBV6-2 or TRBV6-3 and TRBJ2-2, with D tentatively TRBD2 (6 bases). The CDR3 contains 15 residues. Germline V gene data show CDR1 as MNHEY and CDR2 as SVGEGT. V was pared by 2 bases and J by 4 bases, with 11 bases between. The CDR3 loop reads CASSYGSGFTGELFF. The DNA of the CDR3 is TGTGCCAGCAGTTACGGTAGCGGATTCACCGGGGAGCTGTTTTTT.

This clonotype was seen more than once but under ten times. CDR3: CASSGTAAYEQYF. In DNA form, the CDR3 reads TGTGCCAGCAGTGGGACAGCTGCTTACGAGCAGTACTTC. The chain couples TRBV6-5 to TRBJ2-7, with 7 bases matching TRBD1. The CDR3 runs to 13 residues. V gave up 5 bases and J gave up 4 bases; unmatched junction bases: 5. From germline, CDR1 is MNHEY and CDR2 SVGAGI.